This TCR beta chain was identified in a study of blood T cell repertoires in COVID-19. The length of the CDR3 is 12 residues. Trimming took off 7 bases at V and 1 base at J, with 7 bases between the two ends. Study processing details: Quantification of nucleated cells was approximated via reference gene primer amplification. The data were produced by immunoSEQ multiplex PCR, yet TCRdb's version contains in-frame clones alone and is incomplete. V and J calls and clone size follow that table, whereas D and trimming were derived from the DNA. The table shows 40,000 to 60,000 clones, with around 85% occurring only once.

The receptor's source is a man in his fifties or sixties with active COVID-19. The material sequenced was peripheral blood. The V call is TRBV12-3 or TRBV12-4, the J call TRBJ2-5; TRBD1 is a possible D gene (6 bases). This chain's CDR3 is CASTGVQETQYF. The DNA of the CDR3 is TGTGCCAGCACAGGGGTCCAAGAGACCCAGTACTTC.